This TCR beta chain emerged from a study of blood T cell repertoires in COVID-19. Clones were sequenced by immunoSEQ multiplex PCR, and TCRdb holds only the in-frame ones, with some missing. The repertoire holds roughly 200,000 clones, around 85% seen once, with roughly a sixth in the top ten. Germline V lookup: CDR1 MNHEY, CDR2 SVGEGT. V shed 4 bases and J 3 bases; nucleotides not matched to a gene: 4. CDR3 length: 14 amino acids. This clone was observed a handful of times. This TCR was recovered from a man aged 35 to 55 who had recovered from COVID-19. Sequenced: PBMCs or T cells enriched from blood (not recorded which). The chain links TRBV6-2 or TRBV6-3 to TRBJ2-7; 9 bases line up with TRBD1. The CDR3 DNA sequence: TGTGCCAGCAGTTTTTGGGGACAGGGCTACGAGCAGTACTTC. This encodes CASSFWGQGYEQYF.